What follows describes a single TCR beta chain. This clonotype appeared a few times. Its specific antigen is unknown. Qualities for individual bases were not recorded, and no much larger clone is one base off. The sample's treatment or condition, from its label and the paper: live attenuated yellow fever vaccine strain. PBMCs were isolated from peripheral blood using a standard Ficoll-Paque protocol. CD4 and CD8 T-cell fractions were isolated with Dynabeads CD4 and CD8 positive selection kits. TriZol was used to extract RNA from bulk PBMCs, CD4 and CD8 fractions, and dextramer-positive and dextramer-negative fractions. The data were produced on an Illumina NovaSeq 6000. TCR cDNA was made using 5'RACE template switching, a step that added a universal primer site and unique molecular identifiers. Priming for cDNA synthesis came from both the TCR alpha and TCR beta constant segments. Library amplification used two PCR steps, and the second PCR step added sample barcodes and sequencing adapters. Sequencing of the libraries was done on either Illumina HiSeq 2500 (2x100 bp) or NovaSeq (2x150 bp). For the original study's pipeline: MIGEC handled demultiplexing of reads and collapsing into UMI consensus sequences, while MiXCR performed V(D)J alignment. Using edgeR on replicate PBMC samples, clonotypes were called vaccine-responding if FDR was below 0.01 and the log2 fold change was above 5 up to day 15. Each bulk clonotype received a CD4 or CD8 identity based on whether the sequenced CD4 or CD8 repertoire contained that clonotype at higher abundance. TCRdb passed the public sequencing reads through fastp at Q25 and MiXCR, retaining productive beta sequences. All rows with the same CDR3 protein become a single entry with the most common DNA and genes. TCRdb, not the original authors, processed these V and J calls. Counted in this sample were some 120,000 distinct CDR3 sequences; 15% of them appeared once. Clones ranked in the top ten supply roughly 41% of the sample.

The data stem from a study of T cells after yellow fever vaccination (dated by TCRdb to the late 2010s). Regarding the study in general: Libraries from fractions with low cell numbers were prepared with the SMART-Seq v4 Ultra Low Input RNA kit. Bulk TCR alpha and beta repertoires were sequenced longitudinally to track T-cell clones before and after primary and booster YFV17D yellow fever vaccination. The cohort comprised two healthy male donors, one aged 18 to 30 and one aged 30 to 40 years. Blood was drawn at multiple timepoints before and after primary and secondary immunization, with bulk PBMC replicates and cell subsets isolated.

Broad study findings and their caveats: Only a couple of donors were included in the study, so the extent to which the findings can be generalized is limited. A small fraction of clonotypes showed up in both the CD4 and CD8 compartments, probably as a result of convergent recombination. Most clones expanded after primary vaccination were re-detected after the booster (around 96% of CD4 and about nine tenths of CD8), suggesting broad memory maintenance. FACS-sorted repertoires could contain abundant contaminating clonotypes from the bulk population, so computational filtering was required. The secondary T-cell response was found to be weaker but faster than the primary response, with a peak reached on day 5 rather than on day 15.

Counted from cysteine to phenylalanine, this CDR3 has 15 amino acids. Just the 45-base CDR3 DNA is kept, in frame starting at base 1. V gives up 3 bases and J gives up 7 bases, and the segment between their germline ends measures 15 bases. The receptor comes from a man between 18 and 35 years old who received the YFV17D yellow fever vaccine. The material sequenced was CD8+ T cells sorted from PBMCs, taken 5 days after the yellow fever booster vaccination. The chain couples TRBV12-3 or TRBV12-4 to TRBJ2-2; the D gene assignment is ambiguous. DNA sequence: TGTGCCAGCAGTTTCCGGGCCAGGCTGCACGGGGAGCTGTTTTTT. Its amino acids are CASSFRARLHGELFF.